This TCR beta chain is from a study of regulatory T cells in long-lasting Graves disease. Researchers made TCR beta libraries by using iRepertoire HTBI primers and running Arm-PCR on CDR3 regions. Each CDR3 protein gets one entry after TCRdb re-called the multiplex PCR reads with MiXCR. The top ten clones hold about an eighth of a sample with a few hundred thousand distinct CDR3 sequences, about 20% of them seen once. Time point reported: persistent/refractory GD, antithyroid drugs over 5 years with positive TRAb. Generation of the TCR library employed RNA extracted from PBMCs. The authors drew patients from an endocrinology department in Xi'an, China. Findings and caveats of the study: Persistent disease preferred TRBV28, TRBJ1-2 and TRBJ2-5. Few sampled subjects may have lowered accuracy.

Note on this clonotype: Its specificity is unknown.

This CDR3 is built from 13 residues. The V end was cut by 7 bases, the J end by 4 bases, with 13 bases between. Germline lookup yields CDR1 LNHDA and CDR2 SQIVND (reference sequence). The sequence came from a female donor with Graves disease. The chain carries TRBV19 and TRBJ2-5, with D uncertain. The input for sequencing was peripheral blood mononuclear cells (PBMCs), taken when the disease was refractory, from a patient treated with antithyroid drugs. The CDR3 nucleotides are TGTGCCAGTACCAGGCGACTGGGAGAGACCCAGTACTTC. It is translated as CASTRRLGETQYF.